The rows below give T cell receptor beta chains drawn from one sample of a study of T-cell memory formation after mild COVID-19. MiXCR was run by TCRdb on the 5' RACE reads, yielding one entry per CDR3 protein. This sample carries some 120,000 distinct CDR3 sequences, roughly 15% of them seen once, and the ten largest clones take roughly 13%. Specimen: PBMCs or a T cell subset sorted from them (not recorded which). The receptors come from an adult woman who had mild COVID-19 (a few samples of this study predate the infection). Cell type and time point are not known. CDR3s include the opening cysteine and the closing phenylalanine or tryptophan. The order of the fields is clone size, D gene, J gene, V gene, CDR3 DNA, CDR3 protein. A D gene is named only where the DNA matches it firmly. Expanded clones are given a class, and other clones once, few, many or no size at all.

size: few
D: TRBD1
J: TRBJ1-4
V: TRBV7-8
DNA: TGTGCCAGCAGCTTAGTAGGGACAGGCGATGAAAAACTGTTTTTT
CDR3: CASSLVGTGDEKLFF

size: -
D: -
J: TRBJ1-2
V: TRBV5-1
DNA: TGCGCCAGCAGCTTGGGGGGGGGCGCCGACTATGGCTACACCTTC
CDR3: CASSLGGGADYGYTF

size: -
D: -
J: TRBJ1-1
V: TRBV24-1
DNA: TGTGCCACCAGTGATTCGGGACCGCCCGAAGCTTTCTTT
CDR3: CATSDSGPPEAFF

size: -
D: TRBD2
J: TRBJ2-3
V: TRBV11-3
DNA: TGTGCCAGCAGCTTAAATATAGCGGGGACGCAGTATTTT
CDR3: CASSLNIAGTQYF

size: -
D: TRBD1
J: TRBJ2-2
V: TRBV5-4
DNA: TGTGCCACCACGCCCCCGACAGGGATTGGCACCGGGGAGCTGTTTTTT
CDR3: CATTPPTGIGTGELFF

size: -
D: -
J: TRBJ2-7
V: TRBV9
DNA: TGTGCCAGCAGCGTACAGTCCGGGGGGCATATCGACGAGCAGTACTTC
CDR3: CASSVQSGGHIDEQYF

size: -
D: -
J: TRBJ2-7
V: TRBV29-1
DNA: TGCAGCGTTGATCAGGGCAGTGTCTACGAGCAGTACTTC
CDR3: CSVDQGSVYEQYF

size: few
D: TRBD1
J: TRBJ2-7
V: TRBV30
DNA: TGTGCCTGGAGTGGGACAGGGATATACGAGCAGTACTTC
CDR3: CAWSGTGIYEQYF

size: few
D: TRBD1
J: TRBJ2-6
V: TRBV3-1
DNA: TGTGCCAGCAGCGACAGGGACGCCGGGGCCAACGTCCTGACTTTC
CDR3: CASSDRDAGANVLTF

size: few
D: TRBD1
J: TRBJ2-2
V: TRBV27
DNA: TGTGCCAGCAATTACAGGGGGAACACCGGGGAGCTGTTTTTT
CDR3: CASNYRGNTGELFF

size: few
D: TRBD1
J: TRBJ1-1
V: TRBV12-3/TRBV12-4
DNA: TGTGCCAGCAGTTTCCTGACAGGGGTTTCGGTTAACACTGAAGCTTTCTTT
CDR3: CASSFLTGVSVNTEAFF

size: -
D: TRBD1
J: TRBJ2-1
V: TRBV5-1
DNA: TGCGCCAGCAGGGACAGGGGGGACAATGAGCAGTTCTTC
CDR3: CASRDRGDNEQFF

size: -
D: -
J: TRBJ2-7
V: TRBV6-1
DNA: TGTGCCAGCAGTGCCATGACCACCTACGAGCAGTACTTC
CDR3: CASSAMTTYEQYF